Listed here are 14 T cell receptor beta chains from one sample, sequenced in a study of T cells in Graves' hyperthyroidism and ophthalmopathy. Amplification of TCR beta CDR3 regions used RNA as the template. During a first-round RT-PCR of the TCR CDR3, the HTBI primer set was used. One entry per CDR3 protein, called by TCRdb with MiXCR from the multiplex PCR reads. The sample lists about 400,000 distinct CDR3 sequences, 11% to 15% occurring once. The sequenced sample consisted of blood. These receptors originate from a man aged 45-65 years with Graves' ophthalmopathy.

This clonotype was observed many times. CDR3 in DNA: TGTGCCTGGAGTCCGAATCGAAATTCCCTGGGTCAGTTCTTC. Encoded protein: CAWSPNRNSLGQFF. V gene TRBV30 combines with J gene TRBJ2-1; no reliable D call. The germline V gene encodes CDR1 GTSNPN and CDR2 SVGIG (reference sequence). The V gene lost 2 bases and the J gene lost 13 bases, with 21 bases spanning the gap. CDR3 length: 14 residues.

This clonotype was seen many times. The chain joins TRBV29-1 to TRBJ1-1; TRBD1 aligns across 9 bases. After removal of 7 bases from V and 6 bases from J, the junction contained 6 bases not matched to a gene. This CDR3 has 12 residues. CDR1 SQVTM and CDR2 ANQGSEA come from the germline V gene. CDR3 loop: CSGTGEYAEAFF. The CDR3 coding sequence is TGCAGCGGGACAGGGGAATACGCTGAAGCTTTCTTT.

This clonotype was seen at least ten times. The gene calls are TRBV6-2 or TRBV6-3 and TRBJ2-7; D is uncertain. The CDR3 extends over 14 amino acids. Trimming removed 0 bases from V and 5 bases from J, with 11 bases in between. Germline assignment: CDR1 MNHEY and CDR2 SVGEGT. This chain's CDR3 is CASSYSALGNEQYF. In DNA form, the CDR3 reads TGTGCCAGCAGTTACTCGGCCCTTGGTAACGAGCAGTACTTC.

This clonotype was recorded at least ten times. V gene TRBV18 combines with J gene TRBJ2-7, with D perhaps given as TRBD1 or TRBD2 (5 bases each). This CDR3 region has 14 residues. V dropped 4 bases and J dropped 4 bases, with 14 bases sitting between them. Germline V gene lookup returns CDR1 KGHSH and CDR2 LQKENI. The CDR3 nucleotides read TGTGCCAGCTCACTAAGGGACGGTGATTACGAGCAGTACTTC. It encodes CASSLRDGDYEQYF.

This rearrangement joins TRBV4-2 to TRBJ2-3; D possibly corresponds to TRBD2 (5 bases). Trimming cost V 1 base and J 2 bases, with 10 bases left between them. Germline V CDR1 and CDR2: LGHNA, YNFKEQ. CDR3 length: 15 amino acids. In DNA form, the CDR3 reads TGTGCCAGCAGCCAAGGAGGACTCCCCACAGATACGCAGTATTTT. Protein product: CASSQGGLPTDTQYF.

In this sample, this clonotype turned up many times. J is TRBJ1-4 and V is TRBV7-9, with 9 bases fitting TRBD1. The CDR3 runs 14 residues. Losses at the gene ends were 4 bases for V and 8 bases for J; bases not matched to a gene: 5. Germline CDR1 and CDR2: SEHNR and FQNEAQ (reference sequence). The CDR3 nucleotides are TGTGCCAGCAGCTCGGACAGGGGAGGGGAAAAACTGTTTTTT. It codes for CASSSDRGGEKLFF.

This clonotype was recorded a few times. The V call is TRBV10-1, the J call TRBJ2-3; 9 bases line up with TRBD1. This CDR3 is built from 15 residues. Germline trimming cut 1 base from V and 6 bases from J; bases unmatched to any gene: 5. The germline CDR1 and CDR2 sequences are WNHNN and SYGVQD (reference sequence). CDR3 nucleotide sequence: TGCGCCAGCAGTGAGTTCGGACAGGGGAGCGATACGCAGTATTTT. Translating it yields CASSEFGQGSDTQYF.

Only one count was recorded for this clonotype. The J gene is TRBJ2-1, the V gene TRBV5-1; TRBD1 matches 10 bases. The CDR3 sequence is 14 residues long. The ends lost 4 bases at V and 9 bases at J; junction bases unmatched: 7. CDR1 and CDR2 from the germline V gene are SGHRS and YFSETQ. The CDR3 DNA is TGCGCCAGCAGCGCCGGGACAGGGGTCTTTGAGCAGTTCTTC. Its translation: CASSAGTGVFEQFF.

In its sample, this clonotype was seen many times. The chain has TRBV28 and TRBJ1-1; the D gene is possibly TRBD1 (6 bases). This CDR3 has 11 residues. Trimming left V 2 bases short and J 10 bases short, with 8 bases between. Germline CDR1 reads MDHEN; CDR2 reads SYDVKM. The CDR3 region has the DNA TGTGCCAGCAGTTTAAGGGGGGCAGCTTTCTTT. Translating gives CASSLRGAAFF.

The sample holds many counts of this clonotype. The chain links TRBV20-1 to TRBJ2-3, with D possibly being TRBD2 (6 bases). The ends were cut back, 3 bases at V and 0 bases at J, with 10 bases in the middle. There are 14 residues in the CDR3. Germline assignment: CDR1 DFQATT and CDR2 SNEGSKA (reference sequence). Here the CDR3 reads CSARRGASTDTQYF. The CDR3 DNA reads TGCAGTGCTAGGCGGGGTGCTAGCACAGATACGCAGTATTTT.

The chain employs TRBV27 and TRBJ1-6; D uncertain. Germline-derived CDR1 and CDR2 are MNHEY and SMNVEV (reference sequence). This CDR3 spans 15 amino acids. Deletions cut 5 bases from V and 7 bases from J, with 15 bases between. The CDR3 region has the DNA TGTGCCAGCAGTAGCCAGGCCACACGGAATTCACCCCTCCACTTT. It codes for CASSSQATRNSPLHF.

This sequence joins TRBV5-1 and TRBJ1-4; no reliable D call. CDR3 length equals 14 residues. V lost 4 bases and J lost 4, with 11 bases in between. From germline, CDR1 is SGHRS and CDR2 YFSETQ. The CDR3 DNA sequence: TGCGCCAGCAGCCAGGACGGAATTAATGAAAAACTGTTTTTT. Protein: CASSQDGINEKLFF.

To note about this clonotype: The junction differs from germline at one of its ends, possibly a read error. CDR3 region: CASSLGQGPAVTF. CDR3 coding DNA: TGTGCCAGCAGCCTAGGACAGGGACCCGCTGTTACCTTC. The chain recombines TRBV3-1 with TRBJ2-7; TRBD1 matches 8 bases. Germline-derived CDR1 and CDR2 are LGHDT and YNNKEL (reference sequence). CDR3 length: 13 residues.

This clonotype showed up many times. This chain connects TRBV28 to TRBJ2-1; 8 bases are shared with TRBD2. V was pared by 5 bases and J by 5 bases, with 11 bases of the junction left unmatched. CDR1 is MDHEN and CDR2 is SYDVKM in the germline V gene. The CDR3 totals 16 residues. Here the CDR3 reads CASSPGGAGVHNEQFF. CDR3 sequence (DNA): TGTGCCAGCAGTCCGGGTGGAGCGGGAGTTCACAATGAGCAGTTCTTC. The complete variable domain, with remaining parts taken from reference TRBV28 and TRBJ2-1, reads DVKVTQSSRYLVKRTGEKVFLECVQDMDHENMFWYRQDPGLGLRLIYFSYDVKMKEKGDIPEGYSVSREKKERFSLILESASTNQTSMYLCASSPGGAGVHNEQFFGPGTRLTVL.